The 2 T cell receptor beta chains below were found in one sample sequenced in a study of blood T cell repertoires in COVID-19. Only in-frame clones appear in the TCRdb table, and some are missing; sequencing was by immunoSEQ multiplex PCR. The sample gives about 210,000 clones, around four fifths of which show up once; less than 3.5% is in the top ten. What was sequenced was peripheral blood. These receptor sequences come from a middle-aged man with active or convalescent COVID-19.

The chain recombines TRBV7-9 with TRBJ1-1; tentative D call: TRBD1 (5 bases). The germline gives CDR1 SEHNR, CDR2 FQNEAQ (reference sequence). V lost 5 bases to trimming and J lost 5 bases, with 9 bases between them. The CDR3 loop spans 12 amino acids. The DNA for the CDR3 is TGTGCCAGCAGCCTAGGGGCAACTGAAGCTTTCTTT. Translating it yields CASSLGATEAFF.

The CDR3 protein is CASSSQGAEAFF. The CDR3, as DNA: TGTGCCAGCAGCTCGCAGGGGGCTGAAGCTTTCTTT. The chain joins TRBV7-3 to TRBJ1-1, with TRBD1 matching over 7 bases. The ends lost 4 bases at V and 6 bases at J; junction bases unmatched: 2. CDR1 is SGHTA and CDR2 is FQGTGA in the germline V gene. This CDR3 region has 12 residues.